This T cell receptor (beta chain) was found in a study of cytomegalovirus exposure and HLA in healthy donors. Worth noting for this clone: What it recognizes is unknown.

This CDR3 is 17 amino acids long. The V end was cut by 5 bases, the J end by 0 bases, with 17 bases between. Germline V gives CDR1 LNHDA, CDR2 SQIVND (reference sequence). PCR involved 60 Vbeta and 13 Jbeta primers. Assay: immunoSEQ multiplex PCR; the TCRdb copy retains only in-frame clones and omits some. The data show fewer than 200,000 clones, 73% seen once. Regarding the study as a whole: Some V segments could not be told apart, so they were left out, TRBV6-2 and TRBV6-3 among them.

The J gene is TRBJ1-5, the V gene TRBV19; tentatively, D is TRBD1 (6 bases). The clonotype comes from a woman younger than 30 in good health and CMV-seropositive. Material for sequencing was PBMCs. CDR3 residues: CASSGVGTQYSNQPQHF. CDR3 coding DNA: TGTGCCAGTAGTGGGGTTGGGACACAGTATAGCAATCAGCCCCAGCATTTT.